This TCR beta chain was profiled in a study of OX40 agonist ivuxolimab in advanced cancers. Study background: An anti-OX40 (CD134) antibody with agonistic activity, ivuxolimab, was administered to patients. Every 2 weeks, patients received ivuxolimab intravenously, dosed at 0.01 to 10 mg/kg. Partial responses were observed in three patients, of whom one had hepatocellular carcinoma and two had cutaneous melanoma.

Trimming pared 6 bases from V and 7 bases from J, leaving 3 bases between. The germline CDR1 and CDR2 sequences are MNHEY and SMNVEV (reference sequence). The CDR3 is made up of 9 amino acids. Autoimmune disease history or systemic immunosuppression barred patients. Assay used: immunoSEQ multiplex PCR; TCRdb lists only in-frame clones, some missing. The data show about 73,000 clones, with 75% to 95% seen just once and more than 0.45% held by the top ten. V gene TRBV27 combines with J gene TRBJ2-5; D uncertain. The sequence derives from an adult with an advanced solid tumor such as melanoma, head and neck, liver or kidney cancer. The material was CD4+ or CD8+ T cells sorted from blood, obtained in a trial of the OX40 agonist ivuxolimab. In DNA form, the CDR3 reads TGTGCCAGCAGGGGGACCCAGTACTTC. Protein: CASRGTQYF.